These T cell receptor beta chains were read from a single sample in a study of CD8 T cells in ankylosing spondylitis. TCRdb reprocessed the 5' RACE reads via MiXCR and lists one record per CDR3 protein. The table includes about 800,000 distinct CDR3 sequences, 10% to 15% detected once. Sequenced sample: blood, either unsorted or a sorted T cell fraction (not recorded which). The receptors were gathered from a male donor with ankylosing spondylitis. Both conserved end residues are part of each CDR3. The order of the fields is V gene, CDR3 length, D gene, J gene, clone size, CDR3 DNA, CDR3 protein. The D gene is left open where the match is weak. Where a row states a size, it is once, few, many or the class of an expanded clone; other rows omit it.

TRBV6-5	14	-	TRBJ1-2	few	TGTGCCAGCAGTTACCACGGCAGGAGCTATGGCTACACCTTC	CASSYHGRSYGYTF
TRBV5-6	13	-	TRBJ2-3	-	TGTGCCAGCAGCTTCCGGGAAAGAGATACGCAGTATTTT	CASSFRERDTQYF
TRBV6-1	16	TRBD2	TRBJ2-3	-	TGTGCCAGCAGTGAATCTAGCGGGGGTCCCGGGGATACGCAGTATTTT	CASSESSGGPGDTQYF
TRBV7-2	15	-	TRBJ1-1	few	TGTGCCAGCAGCTTAGCCCTGAGTCGGAACACTGAAGCTTTCTTT	CASSLALSRNTEAFF
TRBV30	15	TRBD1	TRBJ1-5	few	TGTGCCTGGAGTTTTAAGGGACAGGGCAATCAGCCCCAGCATTTT	CAWSFKGQGNQPQHF
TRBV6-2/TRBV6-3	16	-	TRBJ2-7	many	TGTGCCAGCAGTGGGGCAGGAGAATGGTTCTCCTACGAGCAGTACTTC	CASSGAGEWFSYEQYF
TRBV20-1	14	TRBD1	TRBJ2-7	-	TGCAGTGCCAGGGGTGGGACAGAGACCTACGAGCAGTACTTC	CSARGGTETYEQYF
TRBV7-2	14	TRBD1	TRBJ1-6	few	TGTGCCAGCAGCTTAGGCCCAGAGACAGGGCGCCTCCACTTT	CASSLGPETGRLHF
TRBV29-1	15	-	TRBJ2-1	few	TGCAGCGTTGATTCGCCAGGACCCTCCTACAATGAGCAGTTCTTC	CSVDSPGPSYNEQFF
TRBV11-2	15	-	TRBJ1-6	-	TGTGCCAGCAGCTTAGGGCAGGGGCCTAATTCACCCCTCCACTTT	CASSLGQGPNSPLHF
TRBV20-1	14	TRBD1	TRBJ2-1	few	TGCAGTGCTAGCCGGGACAGTGGGTCCGATGAGCAGTTCTTC	CSASRDSGSDEQFF
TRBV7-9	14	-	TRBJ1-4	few	TGTGCCAGCAGCGCTTGGCCCTCAAATGAAAAACTGTTTTTT	CASSAWPSNEKLFF
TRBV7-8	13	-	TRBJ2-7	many	TGTGCCAGCAGCTTCCTAGCGTTCGACGAGCAGTACTTC	CASSFLAFDEQYF
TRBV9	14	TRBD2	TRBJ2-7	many	TGTGCCAGCATGAGAGGACTAGCGGGAGTCGAGCAGTACTTC	CASMRGLAGVEQYF
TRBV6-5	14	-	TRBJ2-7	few	TGTGCCAGCAGTTACCTAGGGAACCGGGGAAAGCAGTACTTC	CASSYLGNRGKQYF
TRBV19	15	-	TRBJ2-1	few	TGTGCCAGTAGTAAGAGGGGGGGGGATGCGCATGAGCAGTTCTTC	CASSKRGGDAHEQFF
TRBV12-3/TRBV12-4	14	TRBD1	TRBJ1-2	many	TGTGCCAGCAGCCGAGGGACAGCTAACTATGGCTACACCTTC	CASSRGTANYGYTF
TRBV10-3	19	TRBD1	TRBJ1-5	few	TGTGCCATCAGTGGGGCGACGGGACAGGGGGCCAGCGTCAATCAGCCCCAGCATTTT	CAISGATGQGASVNQPQHF
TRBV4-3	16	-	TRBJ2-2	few	TGCGCCAGCAGCCAAGATGGAGGGTCGAACACCGGGGAGCTGTTTTTT	CASSQDGGSNTGELFF
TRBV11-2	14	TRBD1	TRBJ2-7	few	TGTGCCAGCAGCGCAGGGACAGTGGGCTACGAGCAGTACTTC	CASSAGTVGYEQYF
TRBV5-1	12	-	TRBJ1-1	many	TGTGCCAGCAGTTTGAGCGGCACTGAAGCTTTCTTT	CASSLSGTEAFF
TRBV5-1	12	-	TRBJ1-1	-	TGCGCCAGCAGCTCCGTTGGGGTTGAAGCTTTCTTT	CASSSVGVEAFF
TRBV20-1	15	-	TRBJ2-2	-	TGCAGTGCTGGAAGAGTTGTCAGGGACACCGGGGAGCTGTTTTTT	CSAGRVVRDTGELFF
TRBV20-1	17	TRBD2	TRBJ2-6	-	TGCAGTGCTAGGAGAAGGGAGGGTTCCTCTGGGGCCAACGTCCTGACTTTC	CSARRREGSSGANVLTF
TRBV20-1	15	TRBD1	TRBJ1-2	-	TGCAGTGCTAAGACAGGGCTAACGATCAGCTATGGCTACACCTTC	CSAKTGLTISYGYTF
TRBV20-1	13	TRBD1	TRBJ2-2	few	TGCAGTGCCAGCAGACAGGGTATCGGGGAGCTGTTTTTT	CSASRQGIGELFF
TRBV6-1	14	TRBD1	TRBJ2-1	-	TGTGCCAGCAGGTCACAGGGGGTATACAATGAGCAGTTCTTC	CASRSQGVYNEQFF
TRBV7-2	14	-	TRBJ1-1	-	TGTGCCAGCAGCTTAGCAAGGAGGAGCACTGAAGCTTTCTTT	CASSLARRSTEAFF
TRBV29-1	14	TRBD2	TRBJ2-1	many	TGCAGCGTGCGGGGACTAGTTGGGCAAGGTGAGCAGTTCTTC	CSVRGLVGQGEQFF
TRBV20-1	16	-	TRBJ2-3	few	TGCAGTGCTCCCCCTCCTCTGGGAGAAAGTTCAGATACGCAGTATTTT	CSAPPPLGESSDTQYF
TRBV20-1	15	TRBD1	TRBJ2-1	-	TGCAGTGCCCTTGACAGGGTAGCATCCTACAATGAGCAGTTCTTC	CSALDRVASYNEQFF
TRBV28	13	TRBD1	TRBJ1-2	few	TGTGCCAGCAGTAAGGCAGGGGGCGATGGCTACACCTTC	CASSKAGGDGYTF
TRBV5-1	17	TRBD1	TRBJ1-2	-	TGCGCCAGCAGCATAACCGGGACAGGGGGCGCAATCTATGGCTACACCTTC	CASSITGTGGAIYGYTF
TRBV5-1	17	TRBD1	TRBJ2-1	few	TGCGCCAGCAGCTTCACCATGCAACAGGGGTGGTGGAATGAGCAGTTCTTC	CASSFTMQQGWWNEQFF
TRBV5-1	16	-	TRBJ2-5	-	TGCGCCAGCAGCTTGGCCCGGGCAAGCACCTGGGAGACCCAGTACTTC	CASSLARASTWETQYF
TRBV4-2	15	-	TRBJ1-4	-	TGTGCCAGCAGCCAAGGCGGGGCTTATAATGAAAAACTGTTTTTT	CASSQGGAYNEKLFF
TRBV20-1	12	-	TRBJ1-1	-	TGCAGTGCTACCGACGGGGACACTGAAGCTTTCTTT	CSATDGDTEAFF
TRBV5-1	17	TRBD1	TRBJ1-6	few	TGCGCCAGCAGCCCCATGGGACAGAGCTCCTATAATTCACCCCTCCACTTT	CASSPMGQSSYNSPLHF
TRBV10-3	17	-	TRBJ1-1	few	TGTGCCATCAGGAGACAGGCCCAGAGGGGCATGAACACTGAAGCTTTCTTT	CAIRRQAQRGMNTEAFF
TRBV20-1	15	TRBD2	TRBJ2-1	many	TGCAGTGCTAGAGATCCCCGGACTAGCGGCAATGAGCAGTTCTTC	CSARDPRTSGNEQFF
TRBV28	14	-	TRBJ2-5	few	TGTGCCAGCAGTTACCCCACGAGCGGGGAGACCCAGTACTTC	CASSYPTSGETQYF
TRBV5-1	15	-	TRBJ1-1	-	TGCGCCACCCGAAGCAGGATGGGGATGGACACTGAAGCTTTCTTT	CATRSRMGMDTEAFF
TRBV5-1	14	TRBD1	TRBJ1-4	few	TGCGCCAGCAGCGTTGGACAGGGGAGTGAAAAACTGTTTTTT	CASSVGQGSEKLFF
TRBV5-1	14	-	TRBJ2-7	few	TGCGCCAGCAGCTCTTGGACAGACCGTAACGAGCAGTACTTC	CASSSWTDRNEQYF
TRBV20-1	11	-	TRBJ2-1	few	TGCAGTGCTAGATACCTGGGTGAGCAGTTCTTC	CSARYLGEQFF
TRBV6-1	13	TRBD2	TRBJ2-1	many	TGTGCCAGCGGCGGGAGGGTCGACAATGAGCAGTTCTTC	CASGGRVDNEQFF
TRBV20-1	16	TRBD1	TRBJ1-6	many	TGCAGTGCTCGAACCGAAACCGGGACAGCTAATTCACCCCTCCACTTT	CSARTETGTANSPLHF
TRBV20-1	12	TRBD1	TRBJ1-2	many	TGCAGTGCCATCAGGGGGCCCGATGGCTACACCTTC	CSAIRGPDGYTF
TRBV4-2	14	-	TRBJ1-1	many	TGTGCCAGCAGCCTGCCGGGACACCCTTTGGAAGCTTTCTTT	CASSLPGHPLEAFF
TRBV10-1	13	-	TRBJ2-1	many	TGCGCCAGCAGTGTGACAGCGGACAATGAGCAGTTCTTC	CASSVTADNEQFF
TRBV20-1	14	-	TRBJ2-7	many	TGCAGTGCTAGACCGCCACGGTGGACCTACGAGCAGTACTTC	CSARPPRWTYEQYF
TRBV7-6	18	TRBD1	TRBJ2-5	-	TGTGCCAGCAGCTTAAGCTTTACGGCAGGGGGCCAACAAGAGACCCAGTACTTC	CASSLSFTAGGQQETQYF
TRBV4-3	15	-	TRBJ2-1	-	TGCGCCAGCAGCTCACTGGAGGGAGTCCCCAATGAGCAGTTCTTC	CASSSLEGVPNEQFF
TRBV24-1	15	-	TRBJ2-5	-	TGTGCCACCAGTGAGACCGGGACCCCCCAAGAGACCCAGTACTTC	CATSETGTPQETQYF
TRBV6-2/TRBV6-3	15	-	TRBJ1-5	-	TGTGCCAGCAGCTTTAGACAGTATAGCAATCAGCCCCAGCATTTT	CASSFRQYSNQPQHF